A selection of T cell receptor beta chains follows, all from one sample in a study of T-cell reconstitution after alpha-beta-depleted transplantation in children. TCRdb reanalysed the PCR reads using MiXCR and keeps one entry per CDR3 protein. The table lists a few hundred thousand distinct CDR3 sequences, under 8.5% of them singletons. The sample here was PBMCs, taken before TCRalphabeta/CD19-depleted stem cell transplant. These receptors came from a boy aged 2 to 10 with acute lymphoblastic leukemia, due to receive a stem cell transplant. CDR3s include the opening cysteine and the closing phenylalanine or tryptophan. The order of the fields is D gene, J gene, CDR3 length, clone size, V gene, CDR3 protein, CDR3 DNA. D genes are given only for firm matches. Clone size is shown for a subset of rows, as once, few, many or a class of expanded clone.

.	TRBJ2-5	18	few	TRBV6-2/TRBV6-3	CASSYSISTVGDQETQYF	TGTGCCAGCAGTTACTCGATCAGTACAGTAGGGGACCAAGAGACCCAGTACTTC
.	TRBJ1-4	16	few	TRBV12-3/TRBV12-4	CASSLQGRISGEKLFF	TGTGCCAGCAGCTTACAGGGACGGATCTCTGGTGAAAAACTGTTTTTT
TRBD1	TRBJ1-4	15	many	TRBV29-1	CSVSKGGQHNEKLFF	TGCAGCGTTAGTAAAGGGGGACAGCATAATGAAAAACTGTTTTTT
.	TRBJ2-2	14	few	TRBV29-1	CSVEVPQNTGELFF	TGCAGCGTTGAGGTGCCACAAAACACCGGGGAGCTGTTTTTT
.	TRBJ2-2	17	many	TRBV7-9	CASSPPYGEKNTGELFF	TGTGCCAGCAGTCCCCCGTACGGGGAAAAAAACACCGGGGAGCTGTTTTTT
.	TRBJ1-4	14	.	TRBV10-3	CAISESEKREKLFF	TGTGCCATCAGTGAGTCGGAGAAGAGAGAAAAACTGTTTTTT
.	TRBJ2-3	16	many	TRBV6-2/TRBV6-3	CASTDGRQTSTDTQYF	TGTGCCAGCACCGACGGGCGGCAGACAAGCACAGATACGCAGTATTTT
.	TRBJ1-2	14	.	TRBV12-3/TRBV12-4	CASSSRRLMDGYTF	TGTGCCAGCAGTTCCCGACGGCTAATGGATGGCTACACCTTC
TRBD2	TRBJ2-3	16	few	TRBV7-9	CASSFGTSGSTDTQYF	TGTGCCAGCAGCTTCGGGACTAGCGGGAGCACAGATACGCAGTATTTT
TRBD2	TRBJ2-1	15	many	TRBV20-1	CSASVAGTTYNEQFF	TGCAGTGCTAGTGTGGCGGGGACTACCTACAATGAGCAGTTCTTC
.	TRBJ2-1	13	many	TRBV4-3	CASSLSGANEQFF	TGCGCCAGCAGTCTTTCGGGGGCGAATGAGCAGTTCTTC
TRBD2	TRBJ2-7	14	.	TRBV6-1	CASSRQRDSYEQYF	TGTGCCAGCAGTCGACAGCGGGACTCCTACGAGCAGTACTTC
TRBD2	TRBJ2-1	17	many	TRBV5-5	CASSTTWGGSSYNEQFF	TGTGCCAGCAGCACAACCTGGGGCGGGAGCTCCTACAATGAGCAGTTCTTC
TRBD2	TRBJ2-7	15	few	TRBV11-2	CASSLGGGPLREQYF	TGTGCCAGCAGCTTAGGGGGGGGTCCCCTTAGAGAGCAGTACTTC
.	TRBJ2-2	14	many	TRBV7-2	CASSLSVSAGELFF	TGTGCCAGCAGCTTGTCAGTTTCCGCCGGGGAGCTGTTTTTT
.	TRBJ1-1	14	many	TRBV5-1	CASSLEEVYTEAFF	TGCGCCAGCAGCTTGGAGGAGGTGTACACTGAAGCTTTCTTT
.	TRBJ1-2	13	many	TRBV12-3/TRBV12-4	CASLRTGTYGYTF	TGTGCCAGCTTAAGAACAGGGACCTATGGCTACACCTTC
.	TRBJ2-5	15	medium-sized	TRBV20-1	CSARDWTSGQETQYF	TGCAGTGCTAGAGATTGGACTTCGGGCCAAGAGACCCAGTACTTC
.	TRBJ1-1	10	few	TRBV29-1	CSVEIPEAFF	TGCAGCGTTGAAATCCCTGAAGCTTTCTTT
.	TRBJ1-2	14	many	TRBV7-2	CASSLDVADYGYTF	TGTGCCAGCAGCTTAGACGTGGCCGACTATGGCTACACCTTC
.	TRBJ2-7	13	.	TRBV9	CASSVGEFNEQYF	TGTGCCAGCAGCGTAGGCGAGTTTAACGAGCAGTACTTC
TRBD1	TRBJ1-1	17	.	TRBV5-1	CASSLPGTGGPDTEAFF	TGCGCCAGCAGCTTGCCAGGGACAGGGGGCCCGGACACTGAAGCTTTCTTT
.	TRBJ2-3	15	many	TRBV5-5	CASSSQGRGTDTQYF	TGTGCCAGCAGCTCACAGGGTCGGGGCACAGATACGCAGTATTTT
TRBD2	TRBJ2-1	14	many	TRBV4-3	CASSQELAGDEQFF	TGCGCCAGCAGCCAAGAGCTAGCGGGAGATGAGCAGTTCTTC
.	TRBJ2-3	13	many	TRBV28	CASFGLFTDTQYF	TGTGCCAGCTTCGGGCTATTCACAGATACGCAGTATTTT
.	TRBJ1-2	16	.	TRBV28	CASSSKTRDGPYGYTF	TGTGCCAGCAGCTCCAAAACCCGGGATGGGCCATATGGCTACACCTTC
.	TRBJ2-2	16	many	TRBV5-1	CASSFTGGENTGELFF	TGCGCCAGCAGCTTCACAGGCGGGGAGAACACCGGGGAGCTGTTTTTT